The 23 T cell receptor beta chains below all came from one sample that was sequenced in a study of T cell responses to AZD1222 COVID-19 vaccine. Method: immunoSEQ multiplex PCR; TCRdb's copy keeps in-frame clones and lacks some. This repertoire shows 110,000 to 150,000 clones, roughly 91% found once; its top ten account for over 7.5%. The material sequenced was peripheral blood, taken on day 0 of AZD1222 vaccination. These receptors all come from an adult in good health.

The chain is built from TRBV12-3 or TRBV12-4 and TRBJ1-2; D is undetermined. This CDR3 has 12 residues. The V end lost 5 bases, the J end lost 6 bases, and 10 bases lay between the germline ends. The CDR3 nucleotides read TGTGCCAGCAGTCTCCGGTTGGATGGCTACACCTTC. Amino acids: CASSLRLDGYTF.

This sequence joins TRBV7-9 and TRBJ2-7; unclear D gene. V was cut by 4 bases and J by 7 bases, with 20 bases left in between. Germline loops: CDR1 SEHNR, CDR2 FQNEAQ (reference sequence). CDR3 length equals 15 residues. As DNA, the CDR3 is TGTGCCAGCAGCTCAGGTACTTCTTTCCCGTGGGAGCAGTACTTC. This sequence encodes CASSSGTSFPWEQYF.

The chain combines TRBV18 with TRBJ2-2; D uncertain. This CDR3 has 13 residues. The V gene lost 3 bases and the J gene lost 6 bases, with 8 bases spanning the gap. Looked up from germline, CDR1 is KGHSH and CDR2 is LQKENI. The CDR3 reads CASSPYGPGELFF. Here the CDR3 DNA reads TGTGCCAGCTCACCCTATGGGCCCGGGGAGCTGTTTTTT.

This rearrangement joins TRBV2 to TRBJ1-4; D may be TRBD1 (5 bases). Between the trimmed V and J ends, which lost 5 bases and 8 bases, there was a span of 18 bases. Germline values: CDR1 SNHLY, CDR2 FYNNEI. CDR3 size: 15 residues. The CDR3 protein is CASSPSGHSGEKLFF. The CDR3 DNA follows: TGTGCCAGCAGTCCCTCAGGACACTCGGGCGAAAAACTGTTTTTT.

The chain has TRBV7-8 and TRBJ1-1; a weak D match, TRBD1 (6 bases). Trimming pared 3 bases from V and 1 base from J, leaving 12 bases between. The germline CDR1 and CDR2 sequences are SGHVS and FQNEAQ. The CDR3 consists of 15 residues. The CDR3 sequence is CASSFRDRPNTEAFF. As DNA, the CDR3 is TGTGCCAGCAGCTTTCGAGACAGGCCGAACACTGAAGCTTTCTTT.

The CDR3 sequence: CASSFRANTEAFF. Written as DNA, the CDR3 is TGTGCCAGCAGTTTTAGGGCGAACACTGAAGCTTTCTTT. This sequence joins TRBV12-3 or TRBV12-4 and TRBJ1-1; D not certain. The CDR3 is made up of 13 amino acids. Trimming took 3 bases from V and 1 from J, leaving 6 bases between them.

This sequence joins TRBV6-6 and TRBJ1-4; D is perhaps TRBD1 (5 bases). Trimming took off 5 bases at V and 3 bases at J, with 10 bases between the two ends. Germline V gene data show CDR1 as MNHNY and CDR2 as SVGAGI (reference sequence). There are 14 residues in the CDR3. The CDR3 DNA follows: TGTGCCAGCAGTACGGGGGGGTCTAATGAAAAACTGTTTTTT. Translating it yields CASSTGGSNEKLFF.

This chain links TRBV5-1 with TRBJ1-6; no firm D call. The CDR3 is 13 residues long. The germline CDR1 and CDR2 sequences are SGHRS and YFSETQ. Trimming removed 4 bases from V and 8 bases from J, with 10 bases in between. The CDR3 is CASSLRRDSPLHF. The DNA for the CDR3 is TGCGCCAGCAGCCTCAGAAGAGATTCACCCCTCCACTTT.

The chain is built from TRBV30 and TRBJ2-5, with D maybe TRBD1 (5 bases). This CDR3 is built from 13 residues. V lost 1 base to trimming and J lost 4 bases, with 10 bases between them. The germline CDR1 and CDR2 sequences are GTSNPN and SVGIG (reference sequence). CDR3 protein: CAWSDRRLETQYF. In DNA form, the CDR3 reads TGTGCCTGGAGTGACAGGCGGTTAGAGACCCAGTACTTC.

The chain couples TRBV7-9 to TRBJ2-3, with D perhaps TRBD1 (8 bases). Trimming stripped 5 bases from V and 5 bases from J, with 20 bases between. The CDR3 consists of 16 residues. Germline lookup yields CDR1 SEHNR and CDR2 FQNEAQ (reference sequence). DNA for the CDR3: TGTGCCAGCAGCCCTAGGGGGGGACAGGAGATAGATACGCAGTATTTT. Translating gives CASSPRGGQEIDTQYF.

The gene calls are TRBV7-3 and TRBJ1-2, with TRBD1 as a possible D gene (6 bases). Trimming took off 4 bases at V and 4 bases at J, with 10 bases between the two ends. This CDR3 is built from 13 residues. The germline V gene has CDR1 SGHTA and CDR2 FQGTGA. The CDR3 coding sequence is TGTGCCAGCAGCTCAGGGGCACTCTATGGCTACACCTTC. Residues: CASSSGALYGYTF.

This chain links TRBV9 with TRBJ1-5; D unclear. Trimming removed 0 bases from V and 0 bases from J, with 7 bases in between. Germline V gives CDR1 SGDLS, CDR2 YYNGEE. CDR3 length: 15 residues. The CDR3 nucleotides read TGTGCCAGCAGCGTAGACGGTTATAGCAATCAGCCCCAGCATTTT. The encoded protein is CASSVDGYSNQPQHF. The entire variable domain, with the rest obtained from reference TRBV9 and TRBJ1-5, is as follows: DSGVTQTPKHLITATGQRVTLRCSPRSGDLSVYWYQQSLDQGLQFLIQYYNGEERAKGNILERFSAQQFPDLHSELNLSSLELGDSALYFCASSVDGYSNQPQHFGDGTRLSIL.

V is TRBV19 and J is TRBJ1-2; D may be TRBD1 (6 bases). Germline V CDR1 and CDR2: LNHDA, SQIVND (reference sequence). The CDR3 is 15 amino acids. Trimming removed 4 bases from V and 4 bases from J, with 16 bases in between. CDR3 loop: CASSTHRAVGYGYTF. In nucleotides, the CDR3 is TGTGCCAGTAGTACCCACAGGGCAGTCGGCTATGGCTACACCTTC.

The rearrangement uses TRBV5-6 and TRBJ1-5; the D gene is possibly TRBD1 (6 bases). The ends were cut back, 1 base at V and 9 bases at J, with 17 bases in the middle. CDR3 length: 15 residues. Germline V gives CDR1 SGHDT, CDR2 YYEEEE. CDR3 coding DNA: TGTGCCAGCAGCTTGTTGGGGGGCGGTGAGGGGCCCCAGCATTTT. It specifies CASSLLGGGEGPQHF.

The rearrangement joins TRBV3-1 (or the pseudogene TRBV3-2) to TRBJ1-2; 7 bases match TRBD1. This CDR3 is built from 15 residues. Germline V gene data show CDR1 as LGHDT and CDR2 as YNNKEL (reference sequence). Germline trimming cut 4 bases from V and 4 bases from J; bases unmatched to any gene: 9. DNA of the CDR3: TGTGCCAGCAGCCGACCGGGACAGACATCCTATGGCTACACCTTC. As protein: CASSRPGQTSYGYTF.

This chain uses TRBV4-2 with TRBJ1-2; perhaps TRBD1 as D (5 bases). Germline V CDR1 and CDR2: LGHNA, YNFKEQ. V was cut by 0 bases and J by 3 bases, with 14 bases left in between. This CDR3 spans 16 amino acids. The CDR3 bases are TGTGCCAGCAGCCAAGATGGGGCCCCTAGTGACTATGGCTACACCTTC. Protein: CASSQDGAPSDYGYTF.

The rearrangement joins TRBV9 to TRBJ2-1; 8 nucleotides align to TRBD2. Germline CDR1 reads SGDLS; CDR2 reads YYNGEE. The ends lost 7 bases at V and 4 bases at J; junction bases unmatched: 10. This CDR3 comprises 15 residues. CDR3 loop: CASSTRGGPYNEQFF. The CDR3, as DNA: TGTGCCAGCTCAACCCGGGGGGGGCCGTACAATGAGCAGTTCTTC. The variable domain in full, with the rest retrieved from reference TRBV9 and TRBJ2-1, is DSGVTQTPKHLITATGQRVTLRCSPRSGDLSVYWYQQSLDQGLQFLIQYYNGEERAKGNILERFSAQQFPDLHSELNLSSLELGDSALYFCASSTRGGPYNEQFFGPGTRLTVL.

V and J are TRBV5-6 and TRBJ2-1, with D maybe TRBD1 (6 bases). The CDR3 contains 15 residues. CDR1 SGHDT and CDR2 YYEEEE come from the germline V gene. Trimming removed 4 bases at V and 7 bases at J, with 18 bases between. The CDR3 nucleotides read TGTGCCAGCAGCCGAGCTCCAGGGGATCGGAATGAGCAGTTCTTC. This encodes CASSRAPGDRNEQFF.

This CDR3 is CASTPVLVGRNYGYTF. As DNA, the CDR3 is TGTGCCAGTACCCCCGTTCTTGTCGGAAGAAACTATGGCTACACCTTC. This chain connects TRBV19 to TRBJ1-2; D gene unclear. The CDR3 consists of 16 residues. Trimming cost V 7 bases and J 2 bases, with 20 bases left between them. The V gene's germline CDR1 is LNHDA and CDR2 SQIVND (reference sequence). Variable domain in full (rest from reference TRBV19 and TRBJ1-2): DGGITQSPKYLFRKEGQNVTLSCEQNLNHDAMYWYRQDPGQGLRLIYYSQIVNDFQKGDIAEGYSVSREKKESFPLTVTSAQKNPTAFYLCASTPVLVGRNYGYTFGSGTRLTVV.

The V gene is TRBV18, the J gene TRBJ1-1, with 7 positions matching TRBD1. Germline lookup yields CDR1 KGHSH and CDR2 LQKENI. Trimming took 5 bases from V and 6 from J; bases not matched to a gene: 3. The CDR3 contains 12 residues. CDR3 nucleotides: TGTGCCAGCTCAACAGGGGCCCCTGAAGCTTTCTTT. Its protein product is CASSTGAPEAFF. Using reference TRBV18 and TRBJ1-1 for the parts outside the CDR3, the full variable domain is NAGVMQNPRHLVRRRGQEARLRCSPMKGHSHVYWYRQLPEEGLKFMVYLQKENIIDESGMPKERFSAEFPKEGPSILRIQQVVRGDSAAYFCASSTGAPEAFFGQGTRLTVV.

The sample holds one count of this clone. The V gene is TRBV6-1, the J gene TRBJ2-1; 12 positions agree with TRBD2. From germline, CDR1 is MNHNS and CDR2 SASEGT. The CDR3 consists of 13 residues. Trimming at V came to 10 bases and at J to 3 bases, leaving 1 base not matched to a gene. CDR3 region: CATTSGGYNEQFF. The DNA for the CDR3 is TGTGCCACGACTAGCGGGGGCTACAATGAGCAGTTCTTC.

This rearrangement joins TRBV7-9 to TRBJ2-3; D uncertain. Germline loops: CDR1 SEHNR, CDR2 FQNEAQ (reference sequence). The CDR3 sequence is 11 residues long. The V end lost 3 bases, the J end lost 2 bases, and 0 bases lay between the germline ends. The CDR3 here is CASSFTDTQYF. The CDR3 region has the DNA TGTGCCAGCAGCTTCACAGATACGCAGTATTTT.

This chain links TRBV12-1 with TRBJ2-1; the D call in the table, TRBD2, was not verified against the DNA. TRBV12-1 is given as a pseudogene. The CDR3 extends over 16 amino acids. DNA of the CDR3: TGTGCCAGCAGCCCCGGACTAGCGGGTATGTACAATGAGCAGTTCTTC. It is translated as CASSPGLAGMYNEQFF.